This entry lists 24 T cell receptor beta chains sequenced from one sample in a study of blood T cell repertoires in COVID-19. TCRdb keeps only in-frame clones here, not all; method: immunoSEQ multiplex PCR. The sample shows around 200,000 clones, about nine tenths of them seen only once. Specimen: peripheral blood. These receptors came from an older woman with COVID-19, enrolled during active disease.

The V call is TRBV15, the J call TRBJ1-2; D is unresolved. The germline gives CDR1 LNHNV, CDR2 YYDKDF (reference sequence). CDR3 size: 16 residues. The V gene lost 0 bases and the J gene lost 3 bases, with 14 bases spanning the gap. CDR3 residues: CATSREETDPYYGYTF. As DNA, the CDR3 is TGTGCCACCAGCAGAGAAGAAACAGACCCGTACTATGGCTACACCTTC.

The rearrangement joins TRBV5-5 to TRBJ2-1, with 8 bases matching TRBD2. J lost 2 bases, V lost 3 bases, and 4 bases had no gene match. The CDR3 has 15 amino acids. CDR1 and CDR2 from the germline V gene are SGHKS and YYEKEE (reference sequence). The DNA of the CDR3 is TGTGCCAGCAGCTACCAAGCGGGAGCCTACAATGAGCAGTTCTTC. This sequence encodes CASSYQAGAYNEQFF.

The gene calls are TRBV15 and TRBJ2-5, with 9 bases lining up with TRBD1. CDR1 and CDR2 from the germline V gene are LNHNV and YYDKDF (reference sequence). This CDR3 region has 16 residues. V lost 3 bases and J lost 3; bases outside the gene matches: 8. As DNA, the CDR3 is TGTGCCACCAGCAGTGCCCCTCGGACAGGGGAAGAGACCCAGTACTTC. It codes for CATSSAPRTGEETQYF.

The rearrangement uses TRBV29-1 and TRBJ1-4, with D maybe TRBD1 (5 bases). Germline loops: CDR1 SQVTM, CDR2 ANQGSEA. The CDR3 spans 12 residues. The V gene lost 1 base and the J gene lost 8 bases, with 8 bases spanning the gap. The CDR3 DNA reads as TGCAGCGTTGAAGGGGGGGGAGAAAAACTGTTTTTT. Translating it yields CSVEGGGEKLFF.

The chain combines TRBV2 with TRBJ1-5, with D possibly TRBD1 on 6 matching bases. Germline V gives CDR1 SNHLY, CDR2 FYNNEI. V was cut by 6 bases and J by 1 base, with 10 bases left in between. CDR3 length: 14 amino acids. The DNA of the CDR3 is TGTGCCAGCAGACCCGGGACAAGCAATCAGCCCCAGCATTTT. Translated: CASRPGTSNQPQHF.

J is TRBJ2-7 and V is TRBV7-8; 13 nucleotides line up with TRBD2. Germline CDR1 and CDR2: SGHVS and FQNEAQ. After removal of 4 bases from V and 2 bases from J, the junction contained 5 bases not matched to a gene. The CDR3 length is 16 residues. The CDR3 sequence is CASSSPGTSGTYEQYF. The DNA for the CDR3 is TGTGCCAGCAGCTCCCCAGGGACTAGCGGGACCTACGAGCAGTACTTC.

This clone rates as medium-sized. This CDR3 reads CASRGVQGRSNQPQHF. The CDR3 DNA reads as TGTGCCAGCAGGGGGGTACAGGGAAGAAGCAATCAGCCCCAGCATTTT. The chain combines TRBV21-1 with TRBJ1-5; the tabulated D call, TRBD1, remains unverified against the DNA. TRBV21-1 is annotated as a pseudogene. The CDR3 runs 16 residues.

The J gene is TRBJ2-7, the V gene TRBV6-2 or TRBV6-3; 11 positions agree with TRBD1. V dropped 0 bases and J dropped 2; count of bases not matched to a gene: 3. The CDR3 is 16 residues long. The V gene's germline CDR1 is MNHEY and CDR2 SVGEGT. This chain's CDR3 is CASSYSRTGGTYEQYF. DNA for the CDR3: TGTGCCAGCAGTTACTCCCGGACAGGGGGCACCTACGAGCAGTACTTC.

This clone was observed a single time. This rearrangement joins TRBV5-4 to TRBJ1-1; the D gene is possibly TRBD1 (6 bases). Trimming took 1 base from V and 1 from J, leaving 8 bases between them. The CDR3 has 14 residues. Germline V CDR1 and CDR2: SGHNT, YYREEE (reference sequence). The CDR3 protein is CASSLRGGNTEAFF. Here the CDR3 DNA reads TGTGCCAGCAGCTTGCGAGGGGGGAACACTGAAGCTTTCTTT.

This sequence joins TRBV19 and TRBJ2-6, with 10 bases matching TRBD1. Trimming at V came to 5 bases and at J to 0 bases, leaving 7 bases not matched to a gene. There are 18 residues in the CDR3. Germline V CDR1 and CDR2: LNHDA, SQIVND (reference sequence). The CDR3: CASSDAGTGASGANVLTF. In DNA, the CDR3 is TGTGCCAGTAGTGATGCCGGGACAGGGGCCTCTGGGGCCAACGTCCTGACTTTC.

The gene calls are TRBV5-8 and TRBJ2-7; 8 nucleotides agree with TRBD1. J lost 3 bases, V lost 5 bases, and 7 bases had no gene match. CDR3 length: 14 residues. Germline V gene data show CDR1 as SGHTS and CDR2 as YDEGEE. Here the CDR3 reads CASSWTGTVYEQYF. The DNA of the CDR3 is TGTGCCAGCAGTTGGACAGGGACGGTCTACGAGCAGTACTTC.

The chain carries TRBV9 and TRBJ1-2, with 10 positions matching TRBD1. Trimming removed 3 bases from V and 7 bases from J; junction bases left unmatched: 6. In germline, CDR1 is SGDLS, CDR2 YYNGEE. The CDR3 has 14 residues. CDR3 sequence (DNA): TGTGCCAGCAGCGCCCGGGACAGGGGCGCTGGCTACACCTTC. As protein: CASSARDRGAGYTF. Full variable domain (outside the CDR3, taken from reference TRBV9 and TRBJ1-2): DSGVTQTPKHLITATGQRVTLRCSPRSGDLSVYWYQQSLDQGLQFLIQYYNGEERAKGNILERFSAQQFPDLHSELNLSSLELGDSALYFCASSARDRGAGYTFGSGTRLTVV.

The chain links TRBV30 to TRBJ2-5; 8 bases line up with TRBD2. Losses at the gene ends were 2 bases for V and 4 bases for J; bases not matched to a gene: 9. The CDR3 spans 15 residues. Looked up from germline, CDR1 is GTSNPN and CDR2 is SVGIG (reference sequence). DNA for the CDR3: TGTGCCTGGAGTAACCCAGCGGGAGCTGGAGAGACCCAGTACTTC. Its translation: CAWSNPAGAGETQYF.

V gene TRBV4-2 combines with J gene TRBJ1-4; 7 nucleotides match TRBD1. Germline assignment: CDR1 LGHNA and CDR2 YNFKEQ. V trimming: 4 bases; J trimming: 7 bases; junction bases outside the gene matches: 18. The CDR3 totals 18 residues. The CDR3 loop reads CASSLETRKGAGSEKLFF. Here the CDR3 DNA reads TGTGCCAGCAGCCTCGAAACCAGGAAGGGGGCTGGGAGTGAAAAACTGTTTTTT.

This clone has just one count. The chain is built from TRBV28 and TRBJ1-2; D is unresolved. Per germline, CDR1 MDHEN and CDR2 SYDVKM. The V gene lost 5 bases and the J gene lost 5 bases, with 6 bases spanning the gap. The length of the CDR3 is 11 residues. The CDR3 reads CASSTLYGYTF. In DNA, the CDR3 is TGTGCCAGCAGTACCCTATATGGCTACACCTTC.

The chain combines TRBV30 with TRBJ1-6; D remains ambiguous. This CDR3 has 14 residues. Between the trimmed V and J ends, which lost 1 base and 10 bases, there was a span of 14 bases. In germline, CDR1 is GTSNPN, CDR2 SVGIG (reference sequence). The CDR3 bases are TGTGCCTGGAGTGCTCTGGGCAGTGGGTCACCCCTCCACTTT. This sequence encodes CAWSALGSGSPLHF.

Points on this clone: The sample contains more than one DNA sequence encoding this CDR3. The chain couples TRBV9 to TRBJ2-5, with D possibly TRBD2 on 7 matching bases. The V gene lost 7 bases and the J gene lost 5 bases, with 9 bases spanning the gap. The CDR3 is made up of 11 amino acids. Germline loops: CDR1 SGDLS, CDR2 YYNGEE. The DNA for the CDR3 is TGTGCCAGCGGGAGGGGGGAGACCCAGTACTTC. The encoded protein is CASGRGETQYF.

The rearrangement uses TRBV3-1 (or the pseudogene TRBV3-2) and TRBJ2-7; 11 nucleotides match TRBD2. Germline V gene lookup returns CDR1 LGHDT and CDR2 YNNKEL (reference sequence). Trimming took 1 base from V and 4 from J; bases not matched to a gene: 3. The CDR3 contains 15 residues. The CDR3 reads CASSQVIAGGYEQYF. The CDR3 DNA is TGTGCCAGCAGCCAAGTGATAGCGGGAGGGTACGAGCAGTACTTC.

This chain links TRBV9 with TRBJ2-7, with TRBD1 matching 7 bases. The CDR3 consists of 14 residues. V shed 1 base and J 5 bases; nucleotides not matched to a gene: 6. Germline V gives CDR1 SGDLS, CDR2 YYNGEE. The CDR3 reads CASSVSGGLNEQYF. CDR3 coding DNA: TGTGCCAGCAGCGTATCAGGGGGTCTCAACGAGCAGTACTTC.

The chain has TRBV5-1 and TRBJ2-5; D call uncertain. The CDR3 contains 13 residues. CDR1 is SGHRS, CDR2 YFSETQ, per germline. Trimming took 1 base from V and 5 from J, leaving 9 bases between them. CDR3 loop: CASSLRVVETQYF. The CDR3 DNA reads as TGCGCCAGCAGCTTGCGAGTCGTGGAGACCCAGTACTTC.

This sequence joins TRBV5-8 and TRBJ1-6; 12 bases fit TRBD1. The CDR3 covers 13 residues. With 8 bases clipped from V and 11 bases from J, the junction kept 5 bases outside the gene matches. Per the germline V gene, CDR1 is SGHTS and CDR2 is YDEGEE. The CDR3 nucleotides are TGTGCCAGTCCCGGGACAGGGGGCCCACCCCTCCACTTT. Its protein is CASPGTGGPPLHF. The whole variable domain, filled in from reference TRBV5-8 and TRBJ1-6, reads EAGVTQSPTHLIKTRGQQATLRCSPISGHTSVYWYQQALGLGLQFLLWYDEGEERNRGNFPPRFSGRQFPNYSSELNVNALELEDSALYLCASPGTGGPPLHFGNGTRLTVT.

V is TRBV28 and J is TRBJ2-3; TRBD2 aligns across 13 bases. The length of the CDR3 is 16 residues. Germline loops: CDR1 MDHEN, CDR2 SYDVKM. V lost 5 bases and J lost 6; bases outside the gene matches: 8. In DNA form, the CDR3 reads TGTGCCAGCAGTCGACTAGCGGGAGGTTTCCGTGATACGCAGTATTTT. Amino acids: CASSRLAGGFRDTQYF.

This chain connects TRBV9 to TRBJ1-1; a weak D match, TRBD1 (5 bases). In germline, CDR1 is SGDLS, CDR2 YYNGEE. Trimming pared 0 bases from V and 1 base from J, leaving 13 bases between. This CDR3 has 16 residues. CDR3 nucleotide sequence: TGTGCCAGCAGCGTAGGATCGACAGAGTGGAACACTGAAGCTTTCTTT. Its translation: CASSVGSTEWNTEAFF.

This clone occurred a few times. The chain links TRBV3-1 (or the pseudogene TRBV3-2) to TRBJ1-2; 7 bases align to TRBD1. CDR3 size: 17 residues. V gave up 8 bases and J gave up 3 bases; unmatched junction bases: 18. In germline, CDR1 is LGHDT, CDR2 YNNKEL (reference sequence). Here the CDR3 DNA reads TGTGCCAGCCGACCCAAAGGGACAGAATCCCTCCACTATGGCTACACCTTC. Protein: CASRPKGTESLHYGYTF.